Following are 20 T cell receptor beta chains from one sample sequenced in a study of cytomegalovirus exposure and HLA in healthy donors. Some clones are missing from TCRdb's copy, which holds only in-frame ones; the method was immunoSEQ multiplex PCR. Of approximately 98,000 clones listed, about 85% are singletons. The sample was PBMCs. These receptors all come from a woman under 30 in good health and CMV-seronegative.

The rearrangement uses TRBV11-2 and TRBJ1-1, with TRBD1 as a possible D gene (5 bases). The germline V and J ends were trimmed by 5 bases and 4 bases, with 14 bases remaining between them. Germline V gene data show CDR1 as SGHAT and CDR2 as FQNNGV. This CDR3 is 14 amino acids long. The chain's CDR3 is CASSPGPGITEAFF. The CDR3 DNA follows: TGTGCCAGCAGCCCGGGCCCAGGGATCACTGAAGCTTTCTTT.

The rearrangement links TRBV6-5 to TRBJ1-3; 7 bases fit TRBD1. The germline V gene encodes CDR1 MNHEY and CDR2 SVGAGI. CDR3 length: 15 residues. With V trimmed by 9 bases and J by 0 bases, 8 bases remained unmatched. CDR3 nucleotide sequence: TGTGCCAGTGCCGGGACAGTCTCCTCTGGAAACACCATATATTTT. The encoded protein is CASAGTVSSGNTIYF.

The V gene is TRBV30, the J gene TRBJ1-2, with 10 bases fitting TRBD1. V trimming: 2 bases; J trimming: 6 bases; junction bases outside the gene matches: 6. This CDR3 region has 14 residues. Per germline, CDR1 GTSNPN and CDR2 SVGIG (reference sequence). The CDR3 nucleotides read TGTGCCTGGAGTTCGTGGGGGACAGGGGATGGCTACACCTTC. It translates to CAWSSWGTGDGYTF.

Written as DNA, the CDR3 is TGTGCCTCGACCGGACAGGTGGGGTACGAGCAGTACTTC. It yields the protein CASTGQVGYEQYF. The rearrangement joins TRBV7-6 to TRBJ2-7; 7 bases map to TRBD1. V was pared by 11 bases and J by 4 bases, with 11 bases of the junction left unmatched. There are 13 residues in the CDR3. The germline CDR1 and CDR2 sequences are SGHVS and FNYEAQ.

The chain joins TRBV30 to TRBJ1-2, with 8 bases lining up with TRBD1. Germline CDR1 and CDR2: GTSNPN and SVGIG (reference sequence). Unmatched junction bases numbered 12, after V lost 5 bases and J lost 4 bases. This CDR3 spans 15 amino acids. The CDR3, as DNA: TGTGCCTGGGGGCGGGTATCAGGGGGCTTCTATGGCTACACCTTC. Its translation is CAWGRVSGGFYGYTF.

V usage is TRBV5-4 and J usage is TRBJ1-1, with D maybe TRBD1 (6 bases). Germline-derived CDR1 and CDR2 are SGHNT and YYREEE (reference sequence). Deletions cut 4 bases from V and 4 bases from J, with 17 bases between. The CDR3 runs to 15 residues. Here the CDR3 DNA reads TGTGCCAGCAGCCCAGACAGCAGGGGAACCACTGAAGCTTTCTTT. This sequence encodes CASSPDSRGTTEAFF.

The V gene is TRBV6-4, the J gene TRBJ1-6; D gene ambiguous. The CDR3 extends over 14 amino acids. The germline V and J ends were trimmed by 0 bases and 7 bases, with 7 bases remaining between them. Per the germline V gene, CDR1 is MRHNA and CDR2 is SNTAGT. CDR3 amino acids: CASSDSPENSPLHF. The CDR3 nucleotides are TGTGCCAGCAGTGACTCGCCGGAGAATTCACCCCTCCACTTT.

This chain links TRBV6-6 with TRBJ2-7, with D unclear. V lost 2 bases to trimming and J lost 7 bases, with 12 bases between them. Germline V gives CDR1 MNHNY, CDR2 SVGAGI (reference sequence). The CDR3 covers 13 residues. The CDR3 here is CASSYPSFLEQYF. The CDR3, as DNA: TGTGCCAGCAGTTACCCCTCCTTTCTAGAGCAGTACTTC.

CDR3 sequence reads: CASSRGQGYEQYF. In DNA, the CDR3 is TGTGCCAGCAGCAGGGGACAGGGATACGAGCAGTACTTC. This chain connects TRBV27 to TRBJ2-7, with 9 bases matching TRBD1. CDR1 is MNHEY, CDR2 SMNVEV, per germline (reference sequence). Trimming removed 6 bases from V and 4 bases from J; junction bases left unmatched: 4. There are 13 residues in the CDR3.

The chain joins TRBV27 to TRBJ2-7; 8 nucleotides align to TRBD1. V lost 5 bases, J lost 6 bases, and 12 bases stayed unmatched. The CDR3 sequence is 15 residues long. Germline CDR1 and CDR2: MNHEY and SMNVEV (reference sequence). CDR3 DNA sequence: TGTGCCAGCAGTCCGGGGACAGGACTCTACGGCGAGCAGTACTTC. This translates into CASSPGTGLYGEQYF.

The chain carries TRBV11-2 and TRBJ2-3; D is unresolved. Germline CDR1 reads SGHAT; CDR2 reads FQNNGV. The CDR3 is 15 residues long. Trimming stripped 2 bases from V and 2 bases from J, with 11 bases between. CDR3: CASSLSRDDTDTQYF. In DNA, the CDR3 is TGTGCCAGCAGCTTATCTCGCGATGACACAGATACGCAGTATTTT.

There are a few counts of this clone. The chain is built from TRBV7-9 and TRBJ2-7; no firm D call. Trimming took 5 bases from V and 2 from J, leaving 10 bases between them. The CDR3 loop spans 13 amino acids. Germline V gives CDR1 SEHNR, CDR2 FQNEAQ (reference sequence). The chain's CDR3 is CASSPPSAYEQYF. The CDR3 DNA reads TGTGCCAGCAGCCCCCCCAGTGCCTACGAGCAGTACTTC.

The chain recombines TRBV12-1 with TRBJ1-5; the D call of TRBD1 is as the table states it, not checked on the DNA. TRBV12-1 is a known pseudogene. The CDR3 consists of 15 residues. This chain's CDR3 is CASSFAQALNQPQHF. CDR3 DNA: TGTGCCAGCAGCTTTGCACAGGCCCTAAATCAGCCCCAGCATTTT.

The genes are TRBV2 and TRBJ2-3; weak D call: TRBD2 (5 bases). Trimming took off 6 bases at V and 9 bases at J, with 10 bases between the two ends. Per the germline V gene, CDR1 is SNHLY and CDR2 is FYNNEI. CDR3 length: 11 residues. For the CDR3, the DNA is TGTGCCAGCAGCCCCGAGGGAACGCAGTATTTT. Its protein is CASSPEGTQYF.

In its sample, this clone was seen once. The chain combines TRBV28 with TRBJ1-1; D gene uncertain. From germline, CDR1 is MDHEN and CDR2 SYDVKM. The CDR3 totals 13 residues. Trimming pared 4 bases from V and 7 bases from J, leaving 13 bases between. This CDR3 reads CASSSPFRDEAFF. CDR3 in DNA: TGTGCCAGCAGTTCGCCGTTCCGGGATGAAGCTTTCTTT.

The chain combines TRBV6-6 with TRBJ1-2; D is ambiguous. V dropped 3 bases and J dropped 6 bases, with 20 bases sitting between them. Germline values: CDR1 MNHNY, CDR2 SVGAGI (reference sequence). This CDR3 comprises 16 residues. The CDR3 DNA is TGTGCCAGCAGTTATTCTCTTTCCGGAGGAGAGCATGGCTACACCTTC. This codes for CASSYSLSGGEHGYTF.

The V call is TRBV28, the J call TRBJ1-5, with D hard to call. V lost 5 bases and J 7 bases, leaving 21 bases between the germline ends. CDR1 MDHEN and CDR2 SYDVKM come from the germline V gene. There are 16 residues in the CDR3. CDR3 region: CASSPSRASGGQPQHF. In DNA form, the CDR3 reads TGTGCCAGCAGTCCCTCGCGAGCGAGCGGCGGACAGCCCCAGCATTTT.

The chain couples TRBV7-9 to TRBJ1-1, with D maybe TRBD1 (5 bases). Trimming left V 11 bases short and J 4 bases short, with 20 bases between. The CDR3 is 14 residues long. The germline V gene encodes CDR1 SEHNR and CDR2 FQNEAQ (reference sequence). In DNA, the CDR3 is TGTGCCCTTAAAAAGGACACGGAGTTCACTGAAGCTTTCTTT. Its translation is CALKKDTEFTEAFF.

The rearrangement joins TRBV5-1 to TRBJ1-6, with TRBD1 identical over 7 bases. Germline-derived CDR1 and CDR2 are SGHRS and YFSETQ. With 4 bases clipped from V and 6 bases from J, the junction kept 10 bases outside the gene matches. The CDR3 loop spans 16 amino acids. The chain's CDR3 is CASSRTTGNFNSPLHF. CDR3 bases: TGCGCCAGCAGCCGAACGACAGGGAATTTTAATTCACCCCTCCACTTT.

The rearrangement joins TRBV5-1 to TRBJ2-7; 10 positions match TRBD2. CDR1 is SGHRS, CDR2 YFSETQ, per germline. The V segment lost 3 bases and the J segment 2 bases; nucleotides outside the gene matches: 5. The CDR3 loop spans 15 amino acids. CDR3 sequence (DNA): TGCGCCAGCAGCTCCGGACTAGCGGACCCCTACGAGCAGTACTTC. The encoded protein is CASSSGLADPYEQYF.